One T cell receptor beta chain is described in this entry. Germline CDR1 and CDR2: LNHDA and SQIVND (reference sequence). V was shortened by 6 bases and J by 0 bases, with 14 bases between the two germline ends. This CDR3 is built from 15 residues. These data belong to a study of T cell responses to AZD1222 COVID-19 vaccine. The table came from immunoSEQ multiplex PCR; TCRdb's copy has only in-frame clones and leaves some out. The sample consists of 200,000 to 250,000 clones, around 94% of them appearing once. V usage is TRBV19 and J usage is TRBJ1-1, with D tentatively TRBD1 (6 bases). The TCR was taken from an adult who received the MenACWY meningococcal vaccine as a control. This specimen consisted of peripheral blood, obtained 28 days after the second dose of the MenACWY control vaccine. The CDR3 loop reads CASRMGGAMNTEAFF. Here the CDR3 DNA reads TGTGCCAGTAGGATGGGGGGGGCCATGAACACTGAAGCTTTCTTT.